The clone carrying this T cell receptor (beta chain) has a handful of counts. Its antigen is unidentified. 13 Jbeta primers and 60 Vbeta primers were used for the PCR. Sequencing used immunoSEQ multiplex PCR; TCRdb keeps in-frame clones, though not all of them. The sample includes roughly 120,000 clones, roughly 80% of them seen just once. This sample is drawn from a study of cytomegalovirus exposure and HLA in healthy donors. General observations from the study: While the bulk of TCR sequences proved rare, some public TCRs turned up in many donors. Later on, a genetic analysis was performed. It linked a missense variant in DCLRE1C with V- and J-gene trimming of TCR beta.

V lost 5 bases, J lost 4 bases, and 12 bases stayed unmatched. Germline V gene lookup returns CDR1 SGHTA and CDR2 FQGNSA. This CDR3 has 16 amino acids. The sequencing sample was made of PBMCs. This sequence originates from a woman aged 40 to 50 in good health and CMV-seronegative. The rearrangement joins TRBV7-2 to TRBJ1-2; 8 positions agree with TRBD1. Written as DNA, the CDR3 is TGTGCCAGCAGCCAAGGATCCAGGGGGCCGAGCTATGGCTACACCTTC. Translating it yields CASSQGSRGPSYGYTF.